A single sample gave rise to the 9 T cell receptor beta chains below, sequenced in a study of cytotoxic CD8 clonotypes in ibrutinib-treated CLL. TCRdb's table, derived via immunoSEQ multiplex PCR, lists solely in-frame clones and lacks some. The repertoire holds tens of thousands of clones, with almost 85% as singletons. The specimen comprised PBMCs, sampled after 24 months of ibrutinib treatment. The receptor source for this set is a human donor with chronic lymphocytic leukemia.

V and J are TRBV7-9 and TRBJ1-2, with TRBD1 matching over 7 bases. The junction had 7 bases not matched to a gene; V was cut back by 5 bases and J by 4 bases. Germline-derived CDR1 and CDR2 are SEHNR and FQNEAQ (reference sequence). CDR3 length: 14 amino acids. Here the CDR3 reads CASSRDGDSYGYTF. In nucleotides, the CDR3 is TGTGCCAGCAGCAGAGACGGGGACAGCTATGGCTACACCTTC.

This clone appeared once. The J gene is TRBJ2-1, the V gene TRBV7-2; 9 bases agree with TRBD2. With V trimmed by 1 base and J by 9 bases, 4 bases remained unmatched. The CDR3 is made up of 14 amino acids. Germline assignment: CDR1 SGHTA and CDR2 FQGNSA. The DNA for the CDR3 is TGTGCCAGCAGCTTAGATAGACTAGCGGTTGAGCAGTTCTTC. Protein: CASSLDRLAVEQFF.

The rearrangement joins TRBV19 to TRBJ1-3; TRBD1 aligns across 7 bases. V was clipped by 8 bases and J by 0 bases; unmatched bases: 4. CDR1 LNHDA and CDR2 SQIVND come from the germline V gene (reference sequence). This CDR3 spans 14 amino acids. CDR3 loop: CASATGDSGNTIYF. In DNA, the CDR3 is TGTGCCAGTGCCACAGGGGACTCTGGAAACACCATATATTTT.

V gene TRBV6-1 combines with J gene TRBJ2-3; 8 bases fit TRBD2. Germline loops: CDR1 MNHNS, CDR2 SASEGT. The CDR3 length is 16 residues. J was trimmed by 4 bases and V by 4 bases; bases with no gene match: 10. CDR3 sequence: CASSGSYGGAADTQYF. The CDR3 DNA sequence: TGTGCCAGCAGTGGATCCTACGGGGGGGCCGCAGATACGCAGTATTTT.

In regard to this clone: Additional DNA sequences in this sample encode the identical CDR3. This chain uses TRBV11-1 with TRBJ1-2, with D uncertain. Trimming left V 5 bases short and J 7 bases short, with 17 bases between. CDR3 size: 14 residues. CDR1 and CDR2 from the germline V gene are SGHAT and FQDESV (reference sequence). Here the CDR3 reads CASSPRMTTPGYTF. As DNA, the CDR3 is TGTGCCAGCAGCCCCCGAATGACGACACCTGGCTACACCTTC.

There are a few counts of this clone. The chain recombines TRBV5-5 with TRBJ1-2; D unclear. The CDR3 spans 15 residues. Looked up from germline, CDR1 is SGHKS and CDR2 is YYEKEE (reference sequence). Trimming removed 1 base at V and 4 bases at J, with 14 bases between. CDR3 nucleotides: TGTGCCAGCAGCTTGACCTCAAGGAATCTCTATGGCTACACCTTC. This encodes CASSLTSRNLYGYTF.

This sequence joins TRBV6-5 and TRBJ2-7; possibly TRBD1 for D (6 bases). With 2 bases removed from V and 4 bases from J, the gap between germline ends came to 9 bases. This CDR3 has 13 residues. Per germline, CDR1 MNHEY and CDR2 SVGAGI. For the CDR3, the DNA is TGTGCCAGCAGTTACGTCAGGGGATACGAGCAGTACTTC. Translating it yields CASSYVRGYEQYF.

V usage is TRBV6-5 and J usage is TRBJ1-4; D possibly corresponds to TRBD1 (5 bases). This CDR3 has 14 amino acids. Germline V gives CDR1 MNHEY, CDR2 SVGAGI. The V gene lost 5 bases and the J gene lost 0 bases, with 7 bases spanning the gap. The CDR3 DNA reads TGTGCCAGCAGTCCGACAGCAACTAATGAAAAACTGTTTTTT. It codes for CASSPTATNEKLFF.

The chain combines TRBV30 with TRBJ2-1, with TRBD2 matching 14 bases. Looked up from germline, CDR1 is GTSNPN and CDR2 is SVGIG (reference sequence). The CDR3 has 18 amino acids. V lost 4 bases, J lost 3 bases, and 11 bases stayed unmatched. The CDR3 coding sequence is TGTGCCTGGACTGGGACTAGCGGGGGCCTCTCTTACTACAATGAGCAGTTCTTC. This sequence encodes CAWTGTSGGLSYYNEQFF.